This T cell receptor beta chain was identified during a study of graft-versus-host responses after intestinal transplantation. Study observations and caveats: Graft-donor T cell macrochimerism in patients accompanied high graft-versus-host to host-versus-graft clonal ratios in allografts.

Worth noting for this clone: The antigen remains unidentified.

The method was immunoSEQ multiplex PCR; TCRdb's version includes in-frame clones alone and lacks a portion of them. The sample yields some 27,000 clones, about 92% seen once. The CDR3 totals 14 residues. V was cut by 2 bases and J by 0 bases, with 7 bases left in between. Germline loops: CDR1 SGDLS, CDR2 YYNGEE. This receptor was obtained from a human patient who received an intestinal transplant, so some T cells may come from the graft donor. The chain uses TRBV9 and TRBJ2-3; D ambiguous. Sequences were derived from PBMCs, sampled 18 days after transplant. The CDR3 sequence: CASSVQRSTDTQYF. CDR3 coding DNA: TGTGCCAGCAGCGTCCAGAGGAGCACAGATACGCAGTATTTT.